This T cell receptor beta chain was documented in a study of OX40 agonist ivuxolimab in advanced cancers. The overall study: The group had a mean age of roughly 65 years, ranged from about 23 to 85, and was 82.7% male. Two cutaneous melanoma patients and one hepatocellular carcinoma patient, three in all, had partial responses.

This CDR3 is built from 15 residues. The V and J ends lost 3 bases and 0 bases respectively, with 12 bases between them. Germline CDR1 is MGHRA and CDR2 is YSYEKL. Libraries were prepared by immunoSEQ multiplex PCR; TCRdb keeps only in-frame clonotypes and omits some of them. In the table there are 73,000 or so clones, more than 90% of which are singletons. Patients were excluded for autoimmune disease history or systemic immunosuppression. With baseline, cycle 4 day 1, and cycle 7 day 1 as timepoints, blood was sampled. Here the sequenced sample was CD4+ or CD8+ T cells sorted from blood, taken in a trial of the OX40 agonist ivuxolimab. The TCR was taken from an adult with an advanced solid tumor such as melanoma, head and neck, liver or kidney cancer. The chain joins TRBV4-1 to TRBJ2-7, with D maybe TRBD2 (6 bases). The CDR3 coding sequence is TGCGCCAGCAGCCAGGTGGACGGGGGCTCCTACGAGCAGTACTTC. This sequence encodes CASSQVDGGSYEQYF.